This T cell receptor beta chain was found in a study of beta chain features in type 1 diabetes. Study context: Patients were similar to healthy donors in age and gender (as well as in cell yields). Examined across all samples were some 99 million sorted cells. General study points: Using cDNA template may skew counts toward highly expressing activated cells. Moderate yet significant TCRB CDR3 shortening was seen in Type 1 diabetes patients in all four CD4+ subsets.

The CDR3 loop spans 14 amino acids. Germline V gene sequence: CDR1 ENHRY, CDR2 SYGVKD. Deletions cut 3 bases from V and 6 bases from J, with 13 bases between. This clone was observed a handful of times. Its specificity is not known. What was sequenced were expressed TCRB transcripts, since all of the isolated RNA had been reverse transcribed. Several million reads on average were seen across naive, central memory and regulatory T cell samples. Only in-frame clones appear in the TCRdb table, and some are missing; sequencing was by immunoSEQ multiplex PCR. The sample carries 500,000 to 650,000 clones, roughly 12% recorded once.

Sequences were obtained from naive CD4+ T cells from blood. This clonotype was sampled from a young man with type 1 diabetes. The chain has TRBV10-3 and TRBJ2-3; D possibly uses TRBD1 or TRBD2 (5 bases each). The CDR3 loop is CAISDAGAADTQYF. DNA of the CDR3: TGTGCCATCAGTGATGCCGGGGCTGCGGATACGCAGTATTTT.